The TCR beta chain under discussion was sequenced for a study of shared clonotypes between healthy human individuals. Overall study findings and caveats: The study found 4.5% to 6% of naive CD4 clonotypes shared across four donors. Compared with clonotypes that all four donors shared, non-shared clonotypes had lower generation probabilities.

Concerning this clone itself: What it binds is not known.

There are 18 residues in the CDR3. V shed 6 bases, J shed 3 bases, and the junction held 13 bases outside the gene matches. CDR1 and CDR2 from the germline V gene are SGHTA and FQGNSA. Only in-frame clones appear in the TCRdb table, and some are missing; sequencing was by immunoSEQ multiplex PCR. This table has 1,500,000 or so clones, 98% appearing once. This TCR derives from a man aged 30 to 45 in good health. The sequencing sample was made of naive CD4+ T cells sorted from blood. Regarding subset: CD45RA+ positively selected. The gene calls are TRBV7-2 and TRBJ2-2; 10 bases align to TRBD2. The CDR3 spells CASSKGGLAGVHTGELFF. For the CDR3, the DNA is TGTGCCAGCAGTAAGGGGGGCCTAGCGGGAGTACACACCGGGGAGCTGTTTTTT.